This TCR beta chain comes out of a study of T cell repertoires in cytomegalovirus infection. About the research overall: Indications came from public TCR beta signatures; they pointed to CMV infection and to a matching HLA type. Study-wide findings and caveats: Carriers of CMV and the relevant HLA type were discriminated by public TCR beta frequency. In two of eight donors, the top clonotype was HLA-C-restricted CMV-specific.

TCRdb used MiXCR to reprocess the reads, holding one entry per CDR3 protein. The sample lists about 210,000 distinct CDR3 sequences; approximately 7% were seen once. This clonotype was seen ten or more times. The antigen is unknown. The sequenced sample consisted of PBMCs. The TCR comes from a human donor in good health (CMV status not recorded). Some clones in this sample may be carry-over from other donors' samples.

CDR3 DNA sequence: TGTGCCAGCAGCCGGGACCCCGCAACTAATGAAAAACTGTTTTTT. Residues: CASSRDPATNEKLFF. This chain uses TRBV7-2 with TRBJ1-4, with TRBD1 as a possible D gene (5 bases). Trimming left V 5 bases short and J 0 bases short, with 10 bases between. This CDR3 is built from 15 residues. The V gene's germline CDR1 is SGHTA and CDR2 FQGNSA.